This T cell receptor (beta chain) was retrieved from a study of blood T cell repertoires in COVID-19. Study-level information: The United States, Italy and Spain were the sources of the acute and convalescent COVID-19 samples. The cDNA or gDNA used as material had been derived from T cells, B-cell-depleted T cells, or PBMCs.

CDR1 is SNHLY, CDR2 FYNNEI, per germline. CDR3 length equals 15 residues. V gave up 6 bases and J gave up 11 bases, with 23 bases separating them. This clone was picked up one time. The table came from immunoSEQ multiplex PCR; TCRdb's copy has only in-frame clones and leaves some out. The table lists some 390,000 clones, around 91% of them singletons. The Seattle patients joined while their infection was active and were tracked longitudinally afterward. Sequencing was done on a sample of peripheral blood. The TCR was taken from a woman in her thirties or forties with COVID-19, enrolled during active disease. This rearrangement joins TRBV2 to TRBJ1-5, with D tentatively TRBD1 (6 bases). The CDR3 DNA reads as TGTGCCAGCAGCCCTTTACAGGGCGAGATTAAGTCCCAGCATTTT. It encodes CASSPLQGEIKSQHF.